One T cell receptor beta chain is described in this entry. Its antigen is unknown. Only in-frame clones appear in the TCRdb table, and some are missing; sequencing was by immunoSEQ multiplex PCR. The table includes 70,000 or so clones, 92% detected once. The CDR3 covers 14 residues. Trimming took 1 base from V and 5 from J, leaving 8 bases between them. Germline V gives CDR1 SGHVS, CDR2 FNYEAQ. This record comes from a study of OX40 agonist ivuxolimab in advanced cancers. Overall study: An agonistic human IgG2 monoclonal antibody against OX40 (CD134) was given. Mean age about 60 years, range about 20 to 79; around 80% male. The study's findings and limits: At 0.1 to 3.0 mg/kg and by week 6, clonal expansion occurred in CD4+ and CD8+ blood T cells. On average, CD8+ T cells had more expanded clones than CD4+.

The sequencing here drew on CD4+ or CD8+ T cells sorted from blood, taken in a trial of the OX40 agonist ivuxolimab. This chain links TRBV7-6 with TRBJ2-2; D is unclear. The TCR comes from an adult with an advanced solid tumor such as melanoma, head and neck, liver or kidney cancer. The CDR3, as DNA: TGTGCCAGCAGCTTAGACGGGTGGACCGGGGAGCTGTTTTTT. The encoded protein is CASSLDGWTGELFF.